A selection of T cell receptor beta chains follows, all from one sample in a study of T cells in Graves' hyperthyroidism and ophthalmopathy. TCRdb independently ran MiXCR on the multiplex PCR reads; one entry per CDR3 protein. Of about 420,000 distinct CDR3 sequences in the sample, 12% to 15% were seen once. Sequenced material: blood. These receptor sequences come from a woman younger than 30 with Graves' hyperthyroidism. Both conserved end residues are part of each CDR3. The D gene is left open where the match is weak. Expanded clones are given a class, and other clones once, few, many or no size at all.

D: -; V: TRBV6-9; J: TRBJ1-4; size: few; DNA: TGTGCCAGCAGTTATTCGAGCAATCATGAAAAACTGTTTTTT; CDR3: CASSYSSNHEKLFF
D: TRBD2; V: TRBV19; J: TRBJ2-7; size: -; DNA: TGTGCCAGTAGTACCCTTAGCGGGAGCTCCTACGAGCAGTACTTC; CDR3: CASSTLSGSSYEQYF
D: -; V: TRBV20-1; J: TRBJ2-3; size: few; DNA: TGCAGTGCTCTCCTCCTTTCTAGCACAGATACGCAGTATTTT; CDR3: CSALLLSSTDTQYF
D: TRBD2; V: TRBV28; J: TRBJ2-1; size: many; DNA: TGTGCCAGCAGTTTATTAGCGGGAGGGCGGACTCGCAATGAGCAGTTCTTC; CDR3: CASSLLAGGRTRNEQFF
D: TRBD1; V: TRBV19; J: TRBJ1-2; size: -; DNA: TGTGCCAGTAGTGTCAGAGGACAGGGTCAAGGCTACTATGGCTACACCTTC; CDR3: CASSVRGQGQGYYGYTF
D: TRBD2; V: TRBV27; J: TRBJ2-7; size: many; DNA: TGTGCCAGCAGTTTCCCGAGCGGGAGAGTCTCCTACGAGCAGTACTTC; CDR3: CASSFPSGRVSYEQYF
D: -; V: TRBV18; J: TRBJ2-6; size: few; DNA: TGTGCCAGCTCAGTTAACCGGGACGGGGCCAACGTCCTGACTTTC; CDR3: CASSVNRDGANVLTF
D: -; V: TRBV10-3; J: TRBJ1-2; size: many; DNA: TGTGCCATCAGTGCGGGACCGGACTCGACTTATGGCTACACCTTC; CDR3: CAISAGPDSTYGYTF
D: TRBD1; V: TRBV12-3/TRBV12-4; J: TRBJ1-5; size: many; DNA: TGTGCCAGCAGTCCCAGACAGGGGGTCGATCAGCCCCAGCATTTT; CDR3: CASSPRQGVDQPQHF
D: -; V: TRBV2; J: TRBJ1-2; size: -; DNA: TGTGCCAGCAGTGGGGGGGAGCGCTATGGCTACACCTTC; CDR3: CASSGGERYGYTF
D: TRBD1; V: TRBV15; J: TRBJ1-2; size: -; DNA: TGTGCCACCAGCAGAACCCGTCAGGGGGCGGAAGGCTACACCTTC; CDR3: CATSRTRQGAEGYTF
D: TRBD2; V: TRBV5-6; J: TRBJ2-2; size: few; DNA: TGTGCCAGCAGCTGGGGGACTAGCTGGATTGGCACCGGGGAGCTGTTTTTT; CDR3: CASSWGTSWIGTGELFF
D: TRBD1; V: TRBV9; J: TRBJ1-2; size: -; DNA: TGTGCCAGCAGCGTAGTGTCTTTGACAGGGGTATCTGGCTACACCTTC; CDR3: CASSVVSLTGVSGYTF
D: -; V: TRBV5-1; J: TRBJ2-3; size: few; DNA: TGCGCCAGCAGCTTGGTAACCCCGGGAGCCGATACGCAGTATTTT; CDR3: CASSLVTPGADTQYF
D: -; V: TRBV20-1; J: TRBJ1-2; size: many; DNA: TGCAGTGCTAGTTCGGGGGCCGATGGCTACACCTTC; CDR3: CSASSGADGYTF
D: -; V: TRBV9; J: TRBJ2-1; size: -; DNA: TGTGCCAGCAGCGTAGCGTCGGGATTTGGGAACTACAATGAGCAGTTCTTC; CDR3: CASSVASGFGNYNEQFF
D: -; V: TRBV12-3/TRBV12-4; J: TRBJ2-1; size: many; DNA: TGTGCCAGCAGTTTTGACGGGATCAATGAGCAGTTCTTC; CDR3: CASSFDGINEQFF
D: -; V: TRBV20-1; J: TRBJ1-5; size: few; DNA: TGCAGTGCTAGTGACCGACGGGCTAGGGGTCTGCCCCAGCATTTT; CDR3: CSASDRRARGLPQHF
D: -; V: TRBV7-9; J: TRBJ2-2; size: few; DNA: TGTGCCAGCAGTTACGGGGGGGAGCTGTTTTTT; CDR3: CASSYGGELFF
D: TRBD1; V: TRBV7-8; J: TRBJ1-3; size: many; DNA: TGTGCCAGCAGCTTAGCTGAGGGGGCTTTTGGAAACACCATATATTTT; CDR3: CASSLAEGAFGNTIYF
D: -; V: TRBV28; J: TRBJ1-4; size: many; DNA: TGTGCCAGCAGCAAAGCCGGGACCGCCTCAACTAATGAAAAACTGTTTTTT; CDR3: CASSKAGTASTNEKLFF
D: TRBD2; V: TRBV5-1; J: TRBJ2-2; size: many; DNA: TGCGCCAGCAGTCAAGGACTAGCGGATACCGGGGAGCTGTTTTTT; CDR3: CASSQGLADTGELFF
D: -; V: TRBV15; J: TRBJ2-1; size: -; DNA: TGTGCCACCAGCAGAGATGGAGAGACCCACAATGAGCAGTTCTTC; CDR3: CATSRDGETHNEQFF
D: -; V: TRBV3-1; J: TRBJ2-7; size: few; DNA: TGTGCCAGCAGCCAAATCGGGAGCTCTCCATACGAGCAGTACTTC; CDR3: CASSQIGSSPYEQYF
D: -; V: TRBV6-1; J: TRBJ1-5; size: few; DNA: TGTGCCAGCAGGTCCAGGGGTATTCAGCCCCAGCATTTT; CDR3: CASRSRGIQPQHF
D: -; V: TRBV7-9; J: TRBJ2-7; size: many; DNA: TGTGCCAGCAGCTTAGTTCTCTACGAGCAGTACTTC; CDR3: CASSLVLYEQYF
D: TRBD2; V: TRBV28; J: TRBJ2-1; size: -; DNA: TGTGCCAGCAGTTTCCCTCTAGCGGGAGTCGCGAATAATGAGCAGTTCTTC; CDR3: CASSFPLAGVANNEQFF
D: -; V: TRBV11-1; J: TRBJ1-1; size: many; DNA: TGTGCCAGCAGCTTAGCCTTTCGGGGCTGGGCTTTCTTT; CDR3: CASSLAFRGWAFF
D: TRBD2; V: TRBV20-1; J: TRBJ2-3; size: many; DNA: TGCAGTGCTAGGAGACTAGCGGGGAGCACAGATACGCAGTATTTT; CDR3: CSARRLAGSTDTQYF
D: -; V: TRBV18; J: TRBJ2-7; size: many; DNA: TGTGCCAGCTCACTTCGACAGCCTTCCTACGAGCAGTACTTC; CDR3: CASSLRQPSYEQYF
D: TRBD1; V: TRBV12-3/TRBV12-4; J: TRBJ2-3; size: many; DNA: TGTGCCAGCAGCGAAACAGGGGCGGGTACAGATACGCAGTATTTT; CDR3: CASSETGAGTDTQYF
D: TRBD1; V: TRBV29-1; J: TRBJ1-1; size: -; DNA: TGCAGCACTGGGACAGGGGTGAACACTGAAGCTTTCTTT; CDR3: CSTGTGVNTEAFF
D: -; V: TRBV4-1; J: TRBJ1-4; size: -; DNA: TGCGCCAGCAGTGTAAGCAGCCTCACCGAAAAACTGTTTTTT; CDR3: CASSVSSLTEKLFF
D: -; V: TRBV7-9; J: TRBJ2-7; size: -; DNA: TGTGCCAGCAGCTTAGAGGGAGGCACTACCTACGAGCAGTACTTC; CDR3: CASSLEGGTTYEQYF
D: TRBD1; V: TRBV2; J: TRBJ2-5; size: few; DNA: TGTGCCAGCAGTGAAAACAGGGGGCAGGGGCCCCCGTACTTC; CDR3: CASSENRGQGPPYF
D: -; V: TRBV30; J: TRBJ2-1; size: many; DNA: TGTGCCTGGACCCCGGACTCCAGGGGGCAGTTCTTC; CDR3: CAWTPDSRGQFF
D: -; V: TRBV28; J: TRBJ2-7; size: many; DNA: TGTGCCAGCAGTCCACGCCCGGGCGAGCAGTACTTC; CDR3: CASSPRPGEQYF
D: TRBD1; V: TRBV10-3; J: TRBJ2-7; size: many; DNA: TGTGCCATCAGTGGTCCAACCGGGACAGGGGACTTCTACGAGCAGTACTTC; CDR3: CAISGPTGTGDFYEQYF
D: -; V: TRBV5-4; J: TRBJ1-3; size: -; DNA: TGTGCCAGCAGCACTCGACCGGGAAACACCATATATTTT; CDR3: CASSTRPGNTIYF
D: -; V: TRBV28; J: TRBJ1-5; size: many; DNA: TGTGCCAGCAGTTCCCCTGGGCAGGGAAATCAGCCCCAGCATTTT; CDR3: CASSSPGQGNQPQHF
D: TRBD2; V: TRBV7-9; J: TRBJ2-1; size: many; DNA: TGTGCCAGCAGCTTATTTGGGGCGGGAGGAAGCTCCTACAATGAGCAGTTCTTC; CDR3: CASSLFGAGGSSYNEQFF
D: -; V: TRBV9; J: TRBJ1-6; size: -; DNA: TGTGCCAGCAGCGTTTTGAATTCACCCCTCCACTTT; CDR3: CASSVLNSPLHF